This T cell receptor (beta chain) was captured in a study of graft-versus-host responses after intestinal transplantation. Findings of the study overall: The presence of high graft-versus-host to host-versus-graft clonal ratios in allografts characterized patients with graft-donor T cell macrochimerism. Recipient-marrow GvH clones were detected, some having first appeared in ileum or blood. Among circulating GvH clones, peak levels were associated with early post-transplant declines in HvG clones.

Investigators treated the graft tissue so that it released intraepithelial and lamina propria lymphocytes. This clone has just one count. Its antigen remains unidentified. Using immunoSEQ multiplex PCR, the repertoire was profiled, and TCRdb retains in-frame clones only, with some absent. This table has about 15,000 clones, about 68% appearing once. Germline CDR1 is SNHLY and CDR2 is FYNNEI. Deletions cut 5 bases from V and 5 bases from J, with 10 bases between. This CDR3 has 13 residues. The clonotype was recovered from a human patient who received an intestinal transplant, so some T cells may come from the graft donor. This material consisted of ileum tissue, taken just over 650 days after intestinal transplantation. The V and J genes are TRBV2 and TRBJ1-3; unclear D gene. CDR3 amino acids: CASSTSGRNTIYF. The CDR3 DNA reads TGTGCCAGCAGTACCTCGGGAAGAAACACCATATATTTT.